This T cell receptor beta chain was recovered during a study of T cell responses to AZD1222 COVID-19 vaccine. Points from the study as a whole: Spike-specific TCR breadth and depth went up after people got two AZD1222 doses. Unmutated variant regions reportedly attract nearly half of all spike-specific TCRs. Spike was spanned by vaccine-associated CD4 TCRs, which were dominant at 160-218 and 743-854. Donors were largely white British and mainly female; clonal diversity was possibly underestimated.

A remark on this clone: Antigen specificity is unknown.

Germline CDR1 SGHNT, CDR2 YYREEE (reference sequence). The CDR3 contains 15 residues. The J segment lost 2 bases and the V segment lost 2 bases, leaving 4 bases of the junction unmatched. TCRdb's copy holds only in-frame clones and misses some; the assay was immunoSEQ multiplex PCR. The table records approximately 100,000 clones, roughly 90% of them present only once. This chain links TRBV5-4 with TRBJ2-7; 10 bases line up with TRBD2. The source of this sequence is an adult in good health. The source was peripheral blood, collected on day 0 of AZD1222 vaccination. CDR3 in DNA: TGTGCCAGCAGCTTACCGGGACTAGCGACCTACGAGCAGTACTTC. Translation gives CASSLPGLATYEQYF.